The rows below give T cell receptor beta chains drawn from one sample of a study of CD8+ T cells in alopecia areata. Only in-frame clones appear in the TCRdb table, and some are missing; sequencing was by immunoSEQ multiplex PCR. The sample lists more than 95,000 clones; approximately 60% were seen once. The sample consisted of CD4+ T cells sorted from blood, taken at week 4, from a patient treated with tofacitinib. The receptors were sampled from a human donor with alopecia areata. The conserved cysteine and the conserved F or W are not part of the CDR3 here. Fields, in order: V gene, J gene, CDR3 protein.

v_gene: TRBV4-1; j_gene: TRBJ1-2; CDR3aa: ASSGQGGSYGYT
v_gene: TRBV2; j_gene: TRBJ2-7; CDR3aa: ASPTGENGVDEQY
v_gene: TRBV7-9; j_gene: TRBJ2-7; CDR3aa: ASSLTYEQY
v_gene: TRBV7-2; j_gene: TRBJ1-5; CDR3aa: ASSKEGQADQPQH
v_gene: TRBV6-1; j_gene: TRBJ2-1; CDR3aa: ASSGGQGTRGNEQF
v_gene: TRBV29-1; j_gene: TRBJ2-3; CDR3aa: SGLIPGKDTQY
v_gene: TRBV6-1; j_gene: TRBJ2-2; CDR3aa: ASHPLLDTGELF
v_gene: TRBV4-1; j_gene: TRBJ2-2; CDR3aa: ASSQDRGDTGELF
v_gene: TRBV18; j_gene: TRBJ2-5; CDR3aa: ASSPERGVKEYQETQY
v_gene: TRBV7-2; j_gene: TRBJ2-5; CDR3aa: ASRTGTSGTETQY
v_gene: TRBV10-3; j_gene: TRBJ2-7; CDR3aa: AISDASGSSYEQY
v_gene: TRBV2; j_gene: TRBJ1-5; CDR3aa: ASSEMGARAQPQH
v_gene: TRBV14; j_gene: TRBJ1-1; CDR3aa: ASSQDQNTEAF
v_gene: TRBV19; j_gene: TRBJ1-1; CDR3aa: ASNPGGTEAF